The rows below give T cell receptor beta chains drawn from one sample of a study of T cell repertoires in cytomegalovirus infection. TCRdb recomputed calls from the reads with MiXCR, one row per CDR3 protein. Found here are about 140,000 distinct CDR3 sequences, 5.5% to 7% of them singletons; the top ten hold about a sixth. The sequenced sample was PBMCs. These receptors all stem from a human donor in good health (CMV status not recorded). Some clones in this sample may be carry-over from other donors' samples. CDR3s include the opening cysteine and the closing phenylalanine or tryptophan. A D gene is named only where the DNA matches it firmly. Some rows have no size entry. The others give once, few or many, or a class for an expanded clone.

>TRBV11-2|-|few|TRBJ1-5
CASSSTRGQPQHF
TGTGCCAGCAGCAGCACCCGGGGCCAGCCCCAGCATTTT
>TRBV30|TRBD2|-|TRBJ2-3
CAWRNSGGDTQYF
TGTGCCTGGAGGAATAGCGGGGGAGATACGCAGTATTTT
>TRBV29-1|TRBD1|many|TRBJ2-7
CSVGGTGFEQYF
TGCAGCGTTGGGGGGACAGGGTTCGAGCAGTACTTC
>TRBV18|TRBD1|few|TRBJ2-4
CASSPLKEGAQYF
TGTGCCAGCTCACCCCTTAAAGAGGGGGCCCAGTACTTC
>TRBV7-2|-|many|TRBJ1-5
CASSSPPGSGLDNQPQHF
TGTGCCAGCAGCTCGCCTCCGGGTTCCGGGTTGGACAATCAGCCCCAGCATTTT
>TRBV3-1|-|few|TRBJ1-5
CASSHGPTAQHF
TGTGCCAGCAGCCACGGACCGACAGCTCAGCATTTT
>TRBV7-2|-|many|TRBJ2-5
CASSLVGTPETQYF
TGTGCCAGCAGCTTAGTTGGGACACCAGAGACCCAGTACTTC
>TRBV10-3|-|-|TRBJ2-3
CATEGGGRSTDTQYF
TGTGCCACCGAGGGGGGCGGGCGTAGCACAGATACGCAGTATTTT
>TRBV20-1|TRBD1|many|TRBJ2-7
CSATDRGYEQYF
TGCAGTGCTACCGACAGGGGATACGAGCAGTACTTC
>TRBV28|TRBD1|few|TRBJ2-3
CASSSSPGTGTDTQYF
TGTGCCAGCAGTTCTTCACCCGGGACAGGGACAGATACGCAGTATTTT
>TRBV4-1|TRBD1|many|TRBJ1-5
CASSLGTGGLRNQPQHF
TGCGCCAGCAGCCTCGGGACAGGGGGCCTCCGAAATCAGCCCCAGCATTTT
>TRBV6-2/TRBV6-3|TRBD2|many|TRBJ2-7
CASSYSGTSPTYEQYF
TGTGCCAGCAGTTACTCGGGGACTAGCCCAACCTACGAGCAGTACTTC
>TRBV19|TRBD2|many|TRBJ2-3
CASSRSLAGGPTDTQYF
TGTGCCAGTAGTAGATCACTAGCGGGGGGACCCACAGATACGCAGTATTTT
>TRBV19|TRBD2|-|TRBJ2-6
CARAGGGLGANVLTF
TGTGCCAGAGCGGGGGGAGGGTTGGGGGCCAACGTCCTGACTTTC
>TRBV20-1|-|-|TRBJ1-4
CSAVWDRGEKLFF
TGCAGTGCTGTTTGGGATCGGGGTGAAAAACTGTTTTTT
>TRBV5-1|-|-|TRBJ2-3
CASSLQPLSTDTQYF
TGCGCCAGCAGCTTGCAGCCGCTTAGCACAGATACGCAGTATTTT
>TRBV7-3|TRBD1|many|TRBJ1-1
CASSSTGGGLRVFF
TGTGCCAGCAGCTCCACGGGAGGGGGCTTACGCGTCTTCTTT
>TRBV11-2|-|many|TRBJ2-1
CASSLDFSYNEQFF
TGTGCCAGCAGCCTGGACTTCTCCTACAATGAGCAGTTCTTC
>TRBV20-1|-|-|TRBJ1-6
CSAIGAIDSPLHF
TGCAGTGCTATAGGAGCAATTGATTCACCCCTCCACTTT
>TRBV12-3/TRBV12-4|TRBD1|-|TRBJ1-5
CASWDSGVGRQPQHF
TGTGCCAGCTGGGACAGTGGGGTCGGGAGACAGCCCCAGCATTTT
>TRBV7-2|-|many|TRBJ1-5
CASSFERGTNQPQHF
TGTGCCAGCAGCTTTGAAAGGGGAACAAATCAGCCCCAGCATTTT
>TRBV20-1|-|many|TRBJ2-1
CSASHINEQFF
TGCAGTGCTAGTCACATCAATGAGCAGTTCTTC
>TRBV29-1|-|many|TRBJ1-1
CSVEWAGSLTTEAFF
TGCAGCGTTGAATGGGCAGGGTCGTTGACCACTGAAGCTTTCTTT
>TRBV19|TRBD1|-|TRBJ2-1
CASSTGTGLYNEQSF
TGTGCCAGTAGTACGGGGACAGGGCTCTACAATGAGCAGTCCTTC
>TRBV7-2|-|many|TRBJ2-2
CASSLKRWGGELFF
TGTGCCAGCAGCTTAAAGCGGTGGGGCGGGGAGCTGTTTTTT
>TRBV3-1|TRBD2|-|TRBJ2-1
CASSSRTSGSYNEQFF
TGTGCCAGCAGCTCTCGGACTAGCGGGAGCTACAATGAGCAGTTCTTC
>TRBV7-3|-|many|TRBJ2-5
CASSRSGEETQYF
TGTGCCAGCAGCCGGAGTGGGGAGGAGACCCAGTACTTC
>TRBV28|-|many|TRBJ2-5
CASSVQGAEETQYF
TGTGCCAGCAGCGTTCAGGGAGCTGAAGAGACCCAGTACTTC
>TRBV10-3|-|many|TRBJ2-1
CAISRDQVLFF
TGTGCCATCAGTCGAGACCAAGTACTGTTCTTC
>TRBV20-1|TRBD1|many|TRBJ1-1
CSAMTQGGNTEAFF
TGCAGTGCCATGACACAGGGGGGAAACACTGAAGCTTTCTTT
>TRBV4-3|TRBD2|many|TRBJ2-1
CASSQARARGFSYNEQFF
TGCGCCAGCAGCCAAGCTAGGGCGCGGGGGTTCTCCTACAATGAGCAGTTCTTC
>TRBV29-1|TRBD1|few|TRBJ1-2
CSEGGPNGYTF
TGCAGCGAAGGGGGCCCGAATGGCTACACCTTC
>TRBV19|-|-|TRBJ1-3
CASSAGHSPGNTIYF
TGTGCCAGTAGTGCGGGACATTCTCCTGGAAACACCATATATTTT
>TRBV7-9|-|many|TRBJ2-5
CASSLYGGSQETQYF
TGTGCCAGCAGCTTATACGGTGGGTCACAAGAGACCCAGTACTTC
>TRBV7-8|-|many|TRBJ2-1
CASSLDHLPDNEQFF
TGTGCCAGCAGCTTAGACCATCTCCCGGACAATGAGCAGTTCTTC
>TRBV29-1|-|many|TRBJ2-3
CSVQPTDTQYF
TGCAGCGTGCAGCCCACAGATACGCAGTATTTT
>TRBV28|-|few|TRBJ2-1
CASSPAGTSRNEQFF
TGTGCCAGCAGCCCGGCCGGGACATCTCGCAATGAGCAGTTCTTC
>TRBV12-3/TRBV12-4|-|few|TRBJ1-1
CASSLDGGRDLNTEAFF
TGTGCCAGCAGTTTAGATGGGGGACGTGACCTGAACACTGAAGCTTTCTTT
>TRBV6-4|-|many|TRBJ2-1
CASSSTGNSYNEQFF
TGTGCCAGCAGTTCGACAGGAAACTCCTACAATGAGCAGTTCTTC
>TRBV7-9|-|many|TRBJ2-7
CAIAGVGNSYEQYF
TGTGCCATCGCCGGGGTGGGGAACTCCTACGAGCAGTACTTC
>TRBV20-1|TRBD1|-|TRBJ1-1
CSAITGVGNTEAFF
TGCAGTGCTATAACAGGGGTAGGGAACACTGAAGCTTTCTTT
>TRBV19|-|many|TRBJ2-7
CASGTEAYEQYF
TGTGCCTCCGGGACCGAGGCCTACGAGCAGTACTTC